The present TCR beta chain was sequenced within a study of blood T cells in healthy people across ages. A second PCR, run for roughly 7 to 11 cycles, used a sample-barcoded 5' primer plus a J-beta primer mix. TCRdb recomputed calls from the 5' RACE reads with MiXCR, one row per CDR3 protein. This table holds hundreds of thousands of distinct CDR3 sequences, approximately 48% found once. Trimming shortened V by 3 bases and J by 0 bases, and 12 bases separated the two germline ends. CDR3 size: 16 residues. The germline CDR1 and CDR2 sequences are MDHEN and SYDVKM. Ten or more counts support this clonotype. What it binds is unknown. Points from the study as a whole: Roughly linearly, TCR beta diversity per million T cells fell as age increased.

The sample consisted of blood. This chain joins TRBV28 and TRBJ2-1; possible D gene TRBD2, 6 bases. This TCR derives from a man aged 55 to 70 in good health. CDR3: CASSFAGPSSYNEQFF. DNA of the CDR3: TGTGCCAGCAGTTTCGCGGGGCCAAGCTCCTACAATGAGCAGTTCTTC.